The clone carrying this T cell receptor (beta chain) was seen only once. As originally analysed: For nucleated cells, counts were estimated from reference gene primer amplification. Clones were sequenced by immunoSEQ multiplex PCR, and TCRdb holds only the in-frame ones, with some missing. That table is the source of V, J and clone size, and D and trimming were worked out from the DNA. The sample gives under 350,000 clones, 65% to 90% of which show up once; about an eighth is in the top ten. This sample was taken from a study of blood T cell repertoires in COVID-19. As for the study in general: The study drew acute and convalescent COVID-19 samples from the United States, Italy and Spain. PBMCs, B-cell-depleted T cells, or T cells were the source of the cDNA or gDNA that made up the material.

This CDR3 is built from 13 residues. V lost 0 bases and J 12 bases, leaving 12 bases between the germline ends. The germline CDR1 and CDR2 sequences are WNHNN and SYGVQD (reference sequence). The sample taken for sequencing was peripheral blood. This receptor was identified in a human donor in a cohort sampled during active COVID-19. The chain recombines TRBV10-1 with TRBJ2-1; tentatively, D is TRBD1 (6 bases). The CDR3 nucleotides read TGCGCCAGCAGTGAGTCGGTAAAGGACAGGCAGTTCTTC. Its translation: CASSESVKDRQFF.